A selection of T cell receptor beta chains follows, all from one sample in a study of T cells in localized non-small cell lung cancer. Clones were sequenced by immunoSEQ multiplex PCR, and TCRdb holds only the in-frame ones, with some missing. In the table there are roughly 2,400 clones, 25% to 35% of which are singletons. Sequencing used normal lung tissue next to the tumor, obtained before any cancer treatment. These receptors originate from a man between 40 and 70 years old with stage I lung adenocarcinoma. CDR3s include the opening cysteine and the closing phenylalanine or tryptophan. D genes are given only for firm matches. Part of the rows lack a size; the others show once, few, many or a class for expanded clones.

>-|TRBD1|16|TRBV11-3|TRBJ2-2
TGTGCCAGCAGCCTTGGACAGGGAGGGAACACCGGGGAGCTGTTTTTT
CASSLGQGGNTGELFF
>-|TRBD1|14|TRBV25-1|TRBJ2-1
TGTGCCAGCAGACCGGGACAGGGGGAAGATGAGCAGTTCTTC
CASRPGQGEDEQFF
>once|-|13|TRBV14|TRBJ1-1
TGTGCCAGCAGCCAAGACAGGGGCACTGAAGCTTTCTTT
CASSQDRGTEAFF
>few|TRBD1|16|TRBV6-8|TRBJ2-2
TGTGCCAGCAGCAAGGGACAGGGAGGTTTAGCCGGGGAGCTGTTTTTT
CASSKGQGGLAGELFF
>medium-sized|-|16|TRBV6-1|TRBJ1-2
TGTGCCAGCAGTGAAGCTACCGGGAGACCAGGCTATGGCTACACCTTC
CASSEATGRPGYGYTF
>-|-|14|TRBV5-1|TRBJ1-1
TGCGCCAGCAGCTATTGGACGGAGAACACTGAAGCTTTCTTT
CASSYWTENTEAFF
>-|TRBD1|11|TRBV19|TRBJ1-1
TGTGCCAGCAGGGGGGTCACTGAAGCTTTCTTT
CASRGVTEAFF
>-|TRBD2|15|TRBV6-8|TRBJ2-5
TGTGCCAGCAGCAAGACTAGCGGGGGATCGCAGACCCAGTACTTC
CASSKTSGGSQTQYF
>large|-|11|TRBV30|TRBJ2-3
TGTGCCTGGAGTAACAGGAATACGCAGTATTTT
CAWSNRNTQYF
>-|-|15|TRBV30|TRBJ1-1
TGTGCCTGGAGCCGGGGGGAGTCGAAGAACACTGAAGCTTTCTTT
CAWSRGESKNTEAFF
>-|-|14|TRBV19|TRBJ2-2
TGTGCCAGTAGTCCCGTTCAGAACACCGGGGAGCTGTTTTTT
CASSPVQNTGELFF
>few|-|14|TRBV9|TRBJ1-1
TGTGCCAGCAGCGTGGGACCACGGAACACTGAAGCTTTCTTT
CASSVGPRNTEAFF
>-|TRBD1|15|TRBV11-3|TRBJ1-4
TGTGCCAGCAGCTATCAACAGGGGACTGGTGAAAAACTGTTTTTT
CASSYQQGTGEKLFF